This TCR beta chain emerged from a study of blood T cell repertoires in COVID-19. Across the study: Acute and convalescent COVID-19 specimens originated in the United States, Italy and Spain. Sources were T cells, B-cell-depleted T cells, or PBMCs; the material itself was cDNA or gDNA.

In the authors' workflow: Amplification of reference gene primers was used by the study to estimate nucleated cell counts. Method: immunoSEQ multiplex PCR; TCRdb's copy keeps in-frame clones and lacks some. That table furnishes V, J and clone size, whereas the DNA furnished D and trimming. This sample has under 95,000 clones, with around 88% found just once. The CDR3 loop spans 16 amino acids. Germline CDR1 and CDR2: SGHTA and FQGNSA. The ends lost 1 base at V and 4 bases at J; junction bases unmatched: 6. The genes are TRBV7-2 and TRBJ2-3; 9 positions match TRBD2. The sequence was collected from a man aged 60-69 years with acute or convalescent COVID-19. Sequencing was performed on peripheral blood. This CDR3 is CASSLVAGAIPDTQYF. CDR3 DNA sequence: TGTGCCAGCAGCTTAGTAGCGGGGGCCATTCCAGATACGCAGTATTTT.